The present entry profiles one T cell receptor beta chain with its context. Antigen specificity is unknown. One end of the junction does not line up with germline, which may come from a read error. This record comes from a study of tumor-infiltrating lymphocytes in primary liver carcinoma. For the study at large: The neoplasms were of stage T1-T3 N0M0, with dimensions of about 4.2 to 11 cm across. Findings and caveats of the study: Blood had a significantly lower top-250-clone fraction than tumors did (p = 0.039).

Both blood RNA, taken from unsorted whole blood, and germline DNA were extracted. Germline CDR1 is SEHNR and CDR2 is FQNEAQ (reference sequence). This CDR3 region has 15 residues. cDNA specific to TCR beta was made from about 0.45 ug of total RNA, with a constant-region primer employed for priming. Library construction for TCR beta comprised three nested multiplex PCR rounds performed with slightly modified ARM-PCR. A C-beta reverse primer was combined with TRBV1-TRBV30 forward primers in the first two PCR rounds, and each round had 10 cycles. MiXCR, run by TCRdb on the multiplex PCR reads, gives a single entry per CDR3 protein. The repertoire consists of hundreds of thousands of distinct CDR3 sequences, with around three fifths occurring once and the leading ten covering approximately 17%.

The chain carries TRBV7-9 and TRBJ2-1, with 8 bases identical to TRBD2. The material sequenced was peripheral blood. The receptor comes from a woman in her twenties or thirties with primary liver carcinoma and hepatitis B virus infection. CDR3: CASSSSGGKENEEFF. The CDR3 DNA reads as TGTGCCAGCAGCTCTTCGGGGGGGAAAGAAAATGAGGAGTTCTTC.